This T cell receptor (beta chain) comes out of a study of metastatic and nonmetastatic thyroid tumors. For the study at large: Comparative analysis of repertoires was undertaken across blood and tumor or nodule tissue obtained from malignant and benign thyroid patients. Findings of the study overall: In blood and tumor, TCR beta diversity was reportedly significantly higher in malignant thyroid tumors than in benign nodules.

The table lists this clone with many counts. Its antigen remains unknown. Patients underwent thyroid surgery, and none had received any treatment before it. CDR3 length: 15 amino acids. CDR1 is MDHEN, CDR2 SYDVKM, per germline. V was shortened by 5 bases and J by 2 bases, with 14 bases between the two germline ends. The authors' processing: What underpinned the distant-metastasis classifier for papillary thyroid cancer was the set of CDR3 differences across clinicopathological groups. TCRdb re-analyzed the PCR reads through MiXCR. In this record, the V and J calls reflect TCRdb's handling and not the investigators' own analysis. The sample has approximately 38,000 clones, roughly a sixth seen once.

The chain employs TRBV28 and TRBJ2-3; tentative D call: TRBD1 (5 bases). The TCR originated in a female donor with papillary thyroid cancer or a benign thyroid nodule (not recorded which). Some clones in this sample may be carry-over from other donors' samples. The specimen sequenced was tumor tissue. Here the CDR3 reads CASSDGIRVTDTQYF. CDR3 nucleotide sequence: TGTGCCAGCAGTGACGGAATCAGGGTCACAGATACGCAGTATTTT.